One T cell receptor (beta chain) is described in this entry. This sample is drawn from a study of blood T cell repertoires in COVID-19. Libraries were prepared by immunoSEQ multiplex PCR; TCRdb keeps only in-frame clonotypes and omits some of them. The repertoire holds tens of thousands of clones, with approximately 86% as singletons. J gave up 4 bases and V 2 bases, and 5 bases lay outside the gene matches. CDR3 length: 15 residues. Germline V lookup: CDR1 LGHNA, CDR2 YNFKEQ. The TCR comes from a man at least 80 years old with COVID-19, enrolled during active disease. Sample: peripheral blood. The chain joins TRBV4-2 to TRBJ2-5; 9 nucleotides align to TRBD2. CDR3 sequence (DNA): TGTGCCAGCAGCCAATCCAATAGCGGGGGAGAGACCCAGTACTTC. This gives the protein CASSQSNSGGETQYF.